This T cell receptor (beta chain) was profiled in a study of blood T cell repertoires in COVID-19. Whole-study context: Italy, Spain and the United States were the sources of the convalescent and acute COVID-19 samples. PBMCs, B-cell-depleted T cells, or T cells were the source of the cDNA or gDNA that made up the material.

Germline CDR1 MNHEY, CDR2 SMNVEV (reference sequence). J gave up 7 bases and V 5 bases, and 17 bases lay outside the gene matches. The CDR3 is 18 residues long. As originally analysed: Reference gene primer amplification gave nucleated cell count estimates. Profiled with immunoSEQ multiplex PCR; TCRdb holds only in-frame clones, not every one. The D gene and trimming were derived from the DNA, and the V and J assignments and clone size from that table. The table records 150,000 to 200,000 clones, almost 85% of them present only once. The chain employs TRBV27 and TRBJ2-1, with 10 bases aligning to TRBD2. This TCR came from a man in his forties who had recovered from COVID-19. The sequenced sample was peripheral blood. The CDR3 DNA reads TGTGCCAGCAGTGACCCCGGGACTAGCGCCACTTTTGGTAATGAGCAGTTCTTC. Amino acids: CASSDPGTSATFGNEQFF.